These 5 T cell receptor beta chains came from one sample sequenced in a study of shared clonotypes between healthy human individuals. Here immunoSEQ multiplex PCR was the method, and the copy in TCRdb shows in-frame clones only, minus some. This sample carries 2 million to 2.5 million clones, approximately 95% of them seen once, and the ten largest clones take 0.13%. Sequenced sample: naive CD4+ T cells sorted from blood. As to subset: CD45RA+ positively selected. The receptors originated from a young man in good health.

The V call is TRBV10-3, the J call TRBJ2-5; a possible D gene is TRBD1 (6 bases). Between the trimmed V and J ends, which lost 2 bases and 1 base, there was a span of 8 bases. Germline assignment: CDR1 ENHRY and CDR2 SYGVKD. CDR3 length: 14 amino acids. The CDR3 protein is CAISEVQGQETQYF. CDR3 in DNA: TGTGCCATCAGTGAGGTACAGGGCCAAGAGACCCAGTACTTC.

The chain links TRBV5-1 to TRBJ2-5, with a possible D match to TRBD1 (6 bases). V gave up 4 bases and J gave up 7 bases, with 20 bases separating them. CDR1 is SGHRS and CDR2 is YFSETQ in the germline V gene. CDR3 length: 15 amino acids. CDR3 sequence reads: CASSKEQGGQGTQYF. The DNA for the CDR3 is TGCGCCAGCAGCAAGGAACAGGGTGGCCAGGGGACCCAGTACTTC.

Details on this clone: This sample includes further DNA sequences coding for the same CDR3. This sequence joins TRBV5-1 and TRBJ2-3; TRBD2 aligns across 13 bases. CDR1 is SGHRS and CDR2 is YFSETQ in the germline V gene. The CDR3 spans 16 residues. V was clipped by 3 bases and J by 3 bases; unmatched bases: 4. The CDR3 coding sequence is TGCGCCAGCAGCTCCGGACTAGCGGGAGATACAGATACGCAGTATTTT. This codes for CASSSGLAGDTDTQYF.

This clone was detected only once. The chain carries TRBV30 and TRBJ1-5; a weak D match, TRBD1 (6 bases). The CDR3 contains 16 residues. The V gene lost 1 base and the J gene lost 3 bases, with 16 bases spanning the gap. Germline-derived CDR1 and CDR2 are GTSNPN and SVGIG (reference sequence). The DNA of the CDR3 is TGTGCCTGGAGTGGGGGACAACAGCTTTCCAATCAGCCCCAGCATTTT. Its protein product is CAWSGGQQLSNQPQHF.

The chain joins TRBV5-6 to TRBJ2-5; 9 nucleotides agree with TRBD1. CDR3 length equals 15 residues. CDR1 is SGHDT, CDR2 YYEEEE, per germline. The V and J ends lost 4 bases and 5 bases, in that order; junction bases with no gene match: 9. CDR3 nucleotide sequence: TGTGCCAGCAGCACCTACAGGGGGCGCGGGGAGACCCAGTACTTC. Translation gives CASSTYRGRGETQYF. Filled out from reference TRBV5-6 and TRBJ2-5, the complete variable domain reads DAGVTQSPTHLIKTRGQQVTLRCSPKSGHDTVSWYQQALGQGPQFIFQYYEEEERQRGNFPDRFSGHQFPNYSSELNVNALLLGDSALYLCASSTYRGRGETQYFGPGTRLLVL.